Below are 22 T cell receptor beta chains sequenced from a single sample in a study of T cells in Graves' hyperthyroidism and ophthalmopathy. Template material for amplifying TCR beta CDR3 regions consisted of RNA transcripts. With the HTBI primer set, the TCR CDR3 went through a first round of RT-PCR. TCRdb re-called the multiplex PCR reads through MiXCR, storing one row per CDR3 protein. The sample carries hundreds of thousands of distinct CDR3 sequences, 45% recorded once. The sequenced sample was peripheral blood or thyroid tissue (not recorded which). The receptors come from an adult man with Graves' disease, either hyperthyroidism or ophthalmopathy (not recorded which).

This clonotype was recorded a few times. V usage is TRBV20-1 and J usage is TRBJ1-5; weak D call: TRBD1 (6 bases). V was pared by 5 bases and J by 6 bases, with 17 bases between. Germline V gene sequence: CDR1 DFQATT, CDR2 SNEGSKA (reference sequence). The CDR3 is made up of 14 amino acids. The DNA for the CDR3 is TGCAGTGCTTTTACAGGGAGTGCAGGTCAGCCCCAGCATTTT. Translated: CSAFTGSAGQPQHF.

This clonotype was seen repeatedly, ten times or more. The chain joins TRBV29-1 to TRBJ1-1, with TRBD1 matching over 7 bases. The germline V gene encodes CDR1 SQVTM and CDR2 ANQGSEA. The CDR3 has 14 residues. The V and J ends lost 2 bases and 0 bases, in that order; junction bases with no gene match: 3. For the CDR3, the DNA is TGCAGCGTTGAAATTGGGACAGTGAACACTGAAGCTTTCTTT. Its protein is CSVEIGTVNTEAFF.

The rearrangement links TRBV7-2 to TRBJ2-7, with a weak D call TRBD1 (5 bases). CDR1 and CDR2 from the germline V gene are SGHTA and FQGNSA. V lost 6 bases and J lost 3, with 12 bases in between. The CDR3 runs 13 residues. CDR3 sequence: CASSQPGFYEQYF. CDR3 DNA sequence: TGTGCCAGCAGTCAGCCAGGGTTCTACGAGCAGTACTTC.

This rearrangement joins TRBV29-1 to TRBJ2-7; no clear D. Deletions cut 4 bases from V and 3 bases from J, with 10 bases between. Germline-derived CDR1 and CDR2 are SQVTM and ANQGSEA. There are 12 residues in the CDR3. CDR3 sequence reads: CSVGAGIYEQYF. The CDR3 coding sequence is TGCAGCGTTGGGGCAGGAATCTACGAGCAGTACTTC.

Worth noting for this clonotype: No conserved phenylalanine or tryptophan ends this CDR3, so it is likely a read error. Because the CDR3's place on the DNA is in doubt, the DNA is left out and the CDR3 is given as listed by TCRdb. The chain employs TRBV11-3 and TRBJ1-4. CDR1 and CDR2 (germline): SGHNT, YENEEA. Counting both end residues, the CDR3 totals 12 amino acids. This CDR3 reads CASSLDRAAANY.

Notes on this clonotype: A read error may be the cause here, since a much bigger clone is one base away. The chain has TRBV24-1 and TRBJ1-3; 7 bases match TRBD1. The CDR3 runs to 13 residues. The trim removed 4 bases at V and 7 bases at J, leaving 3 bases unmatched. Germline values: CDR1 KGHDR, CDR2 SFDVKD. The CDR3 is CATSEGTVNTIYF. The CDR3 nucleotides are TGTGCCACCAGTGAAGGGACAGTCAACACCATATATTTT.

A few counts support this clonotype. J is TRBJ2-3 and V is TRBV2; D is unresolved. Trimming took off 4 bases at V and 0 bases at J, with 11 bases between the two ends. This CDR3 has 15 residues. The V gene's germline CDR1 is SNHLY and CDR2 FYNNEI. CDR3: CASSGTATSTDTQYF. CDR3 in DNA: TGTGCCAGCAGTGGGACGGCGACTAGCACAGATACGCAGTATTTT.

This clonotype was detected ten times or more. This chain links TRBV2 with TRBJ2-7; D is undetermined. V was shortened by 6 bases and J by 5 bases, with 8 bases between the two germline ends. Germline V CDR1 and CDR2: SNHLY, FYNNEI. This CDR3 is 11 amino acids long. As DNA, the CDR3 is TGTGCCAGCAGCGTCTCGGACGAGCAGTACTTC. Encoded protein: CASSVSDEQYF.

The chain is built from TRBV7-8 and TRBJ1-2; D call uncertain. CDR3 length: 15 amino acids. Trimming cost V 1 base and J 12 bases, with 21 bases left between them. The V gene's germline CDR1 is SGHVS and CDR2 FQNEAQ. CDR3 loop: CASSLGLGSNYGHTF. The CDR3 region has the DNA TGTGCCAGCAGCTTAGGCCTCGGATCTAACTATGGTCACACCTTC. Full variable domain (rest looked up from reference TRBV7-8 and TRBJ1-2): GAGVSQSPRYKVAKRGQDVALRCDPISGHVSLFWYQQALGQGPEFLTYFQNEAQLDKSGLPSDRFFAERPEGSVSTLKIQRTQQEDSAVYLCASSLGLGSNYGHTFGSGTRLTVV.

This clonotype was observed a handful of times. This chain connects TRBV7-2 to TRBJ2-7; 11 positions match TRBD1. The CDR3 contains 16 residues. CDR1 and CDR2 (germline): SGHTA, FQGNSA. V gave up 5 bases and J gave up 4 bases; unmatched junction bases: 10. In nucleotides, the CDR3 is TGTGCCAGCAGCCCCCGCAGGACAGGGGGCGCTTACGAGCAGTACTTC. It codes for CASSPRRTGGAYEQYF.

This rearrangement joins TRBV24-1 to TRBJ1-3, with D perhaps matching TRBD1 (6 bases). The CDR3 contains 15 residues. Germline V gene data show CDR1 as KGHDR and CDR2 as SFDVKD. V was clipped by 0 bases and J by 10 bases, with 15 bases between them. As DNA, the CDR3 is TGTGCCACCAGTGATTTGTCCAGGGGTCAAGAGACCATATATTTT. This encodes CATSDLSRGQETIYF.

The CDR3 nucleotides are TGCGCCAGCAGCTTGGAGGGGGGCGCAGGACAGCCCCAGCATTTT. This codes for CASSLEGGAGQPQHF. The rearrangement links TRBV5-1 to TRBJ1-5; maybe TRBD1 (6 bases). The CDR3 covers 15 residues. CDR1 SGHRS and CDR2 YFSETQ come from the germline V gene. V lost 0 bases, J lost 7 bases, and 14 bases lay in between.

Points on this clonotype: A clone one base away is much larger, so this may be a read error. The chain is built from TRBV6-1 and TRBJ1-3; tentatively, D is TRBD1 (5 bases). This CDR3 is built from 13 residues. Germline assignment: CDR1 MNHNS and CDR2 SASEGT. Trimming took 6 bases from V and 8 from J, leaving 14 bases between them. In nucleotides, the CDR3 is TGTGCCAGCAGGGGGGACGGCGACGACACCATATATTTT. Translated, it gives CASRGDGDDTIYF.

In regard to this clonotype: This could be a read error, since a much larger clone is one nucleotide away. The J gene is TRBJ1-2, the V gene TRBV13, with 10 bases matching TRBD1. Unmatched junction bases numbered 6, after V lost 4 bases and J lost 4 bases. The germline V gene encodes CDR1 PRHDT and CDR2 FYEKMQ (reference sequence). The CDR3 has 15 residues. CDR3 in DNA: TGTGCCAGCAGCTGGACAGGGGGGATGGGCTATGGCTACACCTTC. It translates to CASSWTGGMGYGYTF.

V gene TRBV11-1 combines with J gene TRBJ1-5; D remains unclear. V was trimmed by 7 bases and J by 3 bases, leaving 13 bases between them. CDR1 and CDR2 (germline): SGHAT, FQDESV (reference sequence). The CDR3 has 14 amino acids. CDR3 amino acids: CASTSTGLNQPQHF. Here the CDR3 DNA reads TGTGCCAGCACCTCGACTGGGCTCAATCAGCCCCAGCATTTT.

This clonotype was seen many times. The chain uses TRBV20-1 and TRBJ2-5, with unresolved D. V shed 3 bases and J shed 2 bases, with 13 bases lying between them. Looked up from germline, CDR1 is DFQATT and CDR2 is SNEGSKA (reference sequence). The CDR3 spans 14 residues. The CDR3 bases are TGCAGTGCTAGGACCGGACGTGCGCAAGAGACCCAGTACTTC. This encodes CSARTGRAQETQYF.

The rearrangement links TRBV29-1 to TRBJ2-7, with D perhaps matching TRBD1 (6 bases). CDR3 size: 12 residues. V gave up 6 bases and J gave up 1 base, with 10 bases separating them. The germline V gene has CDR1 SQVTM and CDR2 ANQGSEA. The CDR3 bases are TGCAGCGTGACAACAGGGTCCTACGAGCAGTACTTC. Residues: CSVTTGSYEQYF.

This clonotype was observed at least ten times. This rearrangement joins TRBV10-1 to TRBJ2-7, with a possible D match to TRBD2 (5 bases). The germline CDR1 and CDR2 sequences are WNHNN and SYGVQD (reference sequence). This CDR3 has 9 residues. V was clipped by 7 bases and J by 7 bases, with 5 bases between them. CDR3: CASTGEQYF. Here the CDR3 DNA reads TGCGCCAGCACGGGAGAGCAGTACTTC.

V and J are TRBV19 and TRBJ1-4; D ambiguous. The CDR3 sequence is 12 residues long. Deletions cut 4 bases from V and 8 bases from J, with 8 bases between. Germline lookup yields CDR1 LNHDA and CDR2 SQIVND (reference sequence). Written as DNA, the CDR3 is TGTGCCAGTAGTAAGGGTCCGGAAAAACTGTTTTTT. Translation: CASSKGPEKLFF.

This clonotype showed up just once. The rearrangement uses TRBV2 and TRBJ2-7; 9 bases map to TRBD1. The V segment lost 8 bases and the J segment 1 base; nucleotides outside the gene matches: 12. Germline assignment: CDR1 SNHLY and CDR2 FYNNEI. The CDR3 has 16 residues. The CDR3 region is CASEPTGGARSYEQYF. For the CDR3, the DNA is TGTGCCAGCGAGCCAACAGGGGGCGCCAGATCCTACGAGCAGTACTTC.

The V and J genes are TRBV29-1 and TRBJ1-1; TRBD1 matches at 10 bases. The CDR3 covers 14 residues. Germline lookup yields CDR1 SQVTM and CDR2 ANQGSEA. V shed 8 bases and J 5 bases; nucleotides not matched to a gene: 11. CDR3 amino acids: CSLGTGVTRTEAFF. The CDR3 region has the DNA TGCAGCCTCGGGACAGGGGTAACGCGGACTGAAGCTTTCTTT.

In the case of this clonotype: A single base separates this from a much larger clone, so it may be a read error. V is TRBV15 and J is TRBJ1-2, with D possibly TRBD1 on 5 matching bases. CDR3 size: 16 residues. Germline CDR1 LNHNV, CDR2 YYDKDF (reference sequence). The ends were cut back, 1 base at V and 5 bases at J, with 17 bases in the middle. Written as DNA, the CDR3 is TGTGCCACCAGCAGAGGCCGGGGCAGGGTTGAATATGGCTACACCTTC. Amino acid sequence: CATSRGRGRVEYGYTF.